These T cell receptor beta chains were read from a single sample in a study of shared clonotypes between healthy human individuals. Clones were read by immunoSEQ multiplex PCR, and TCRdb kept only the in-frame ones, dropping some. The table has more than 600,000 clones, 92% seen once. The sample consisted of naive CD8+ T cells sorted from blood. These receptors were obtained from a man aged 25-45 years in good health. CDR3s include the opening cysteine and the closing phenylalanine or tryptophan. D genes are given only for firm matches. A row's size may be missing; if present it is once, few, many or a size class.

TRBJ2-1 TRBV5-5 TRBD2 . CASSWGGTMGQFF TGTGCCAGCAGCTGGGGGGGAACCATGGGGCAGTTCTTC
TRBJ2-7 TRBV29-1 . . CSVDLAGFDEQYF TGCAGCGTTGATCTGGCAGGTTTCGACGAGCAGTACTTC
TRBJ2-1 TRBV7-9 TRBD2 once CASSSSPGASGSYNEQFF TGTGCCAGCAGCTCATCCCCCGGGGCTAGCGGGAGTTACAATGAGCAGTTCTTC
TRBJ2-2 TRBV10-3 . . CAISEIKTGALGMDTGELFF TGTGCCATCAGTGAGATTAAAACGGGAGCGTTAGGAATGGACACCGGGGAGCTGTTTTTT
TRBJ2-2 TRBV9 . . CASGSGELFF TGTGCCAGCGGGTCCGGGGAGCTGTTTTTT
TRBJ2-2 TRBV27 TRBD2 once CASSRGRAGSDTGELFF TGTGCCAGCAGTCGAGGTCGAGCGGGATCCGACACCGGGGAGCTGTTTTTT
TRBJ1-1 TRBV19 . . CASSEGNTEAFF TGTGCCAGTAGTGAGGGCAACACTGAAGCTTTCTTT
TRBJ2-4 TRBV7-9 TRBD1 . CASEGAENIQYF TGTGCCAGCGAGGGGGCGGAAAACATTCAGTACTTC
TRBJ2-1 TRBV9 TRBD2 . CASSSVAGAGNEQFF TGTGCCAGCAGCTCTGTAGCGGGAGCGGGGAATGAGCAGTTCTTC
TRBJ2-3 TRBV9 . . CASSVGGGASTDTQYF TGTGCCAGCAGCGTAGGGGGCGGAGCTAGCACAGATACGCAGTATTTT
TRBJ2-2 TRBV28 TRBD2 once CASSFRLAGGPGGELFF TGTGCCAGCAGTTTCAGGCTAGCGGGAGGGCCAGGTGGGGAGCTGTTTTTT
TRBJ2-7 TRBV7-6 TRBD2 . CASSLGSSGGLPYEQYF TGTGCCAGCAGCTTAGGTTCTAGCGGAGGTCTCCCCTACGAGCAGTACTTC
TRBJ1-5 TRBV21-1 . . CASTTTDVPNQPQHF TGTGCCAGCACAACGACGGACGTTCCTAATCAGCCCCAGCATTTT